The 26 T cell receptor beta chains below were found in one sample sequenced in a study of control samples from healthy donors and cancer patients. The data were produced by immunoSEQ multiplex PCR, yet TCRdb's version contains in-frame clones alone and is incomplete. The table records 95,000 to 150,000 clones, about 87% of them present only once. Sample: blood. These receptors originate from a man aged 60 to 75 in good health.

The rearrangement links TRBV15 to TRBJ2-1, with 7 bases aligning to TRBD1. CDR1 LNHNV and CDR2 YYDKDF come from the germline V gene (reference sequence). V shed 4 bases and J 4 bases; nucleotides not matched to a gene: 7. CDR3 length: 15 residues. CDR3 sequence reads: CATSTRDSVYNEQFF. The CDR3 DNA is TGTGCCACCAGCACCCGGGACAGCGTATACAATGAGCAGTTCTTC.

This clone showed up just once. The chain couples TRBV3-1 (or the pseudogene TRBV3-2) to TRBJ2-5, with a tentative D call TRBD2 (7 bases). The CDR3 has 14 amino acids. Trimming left V 0 bases short and J 6 bases short, with 11 bases between. CDR1 LGHDT and CDR2 YNNKEL come from the germline V gene (reference sequence). CDR3 in DNA: TGTGCCAGCAGCCAAGACGCGGGGGCGAAGACCCAGTACTTC. Amino acids: CASSQDAGAKTQYF.

The chain links TRBV5-1 to TRBJ2-3, with D possibly being TRBD1 (6 bases). From germline, CDR1 is SGHRS and CDR2 YFSETQ. Trimming cost V 4 bases and J 4 bases, with 22 bases left between them. The CDR3 is 17 amino acids. The chain's CDR3 is CASSLGQGIGIPDTQYF. CDR3 DNA sequence: TGCGCCAGCAGCCTTGGCCAGGGGATAGGTATTCCAGATACGCAGTATTTT.

The chain recombines TRBV3-1 (or the pseudogene TRBV3-2) with TRBJ2-5, with D perhaps TRBD1 (7 bases). The CDR3 length is 16 residues. V was shortened by 8 bases and J by 2 bases, with 21 bases between the two germline ends. The V gene's germline CDR1 is LGHDT and CDR2 YNNKEL (reference sequence). CDR3 in amino acids: CASRPGVDRLQETQYF. CDR3 DNA sequence: TGTGCCAGCCGCCCGGGGGTGGACAGGCTACAAGAGACCCAGTACTTC.

J is TRBJ1-2 and V is TRBV2, with a weak D call TRBD1 (5 bases). From germline, CDR1 is SNHLY and CDR2 FYNNEI. The CDR3 is made up of 13 amino acids. V lost 3 bases and J 4 bases, leaving 9 bases between the germline ends. CDR3 amino acids: CASSDRTTYGYTF. CDR3 sequence (DNA): TGTGCCAGCAGTGATAGGACAACCTATGGCTACACCTTC. The whole variable domain, remainder taken from reference TRBV2 and TRBJ1-2, is EPEVTQTPSHQVTQMGQEVILRCVPISNHLYFYWYRQILGQKVEFLVSFYNNEISEKSEIFDDQFSVERPDGSNFTLKIRSTKLEDSAMYFCASSDRTTYGYTFGSGTRLTVV.

The gene calls are TRBV2 and TRBJ1-1; 8 nucleotides align to TRBD1. Germline V CDR1 and CDR2: SNHLY, FYNNEI. The CDR3 is 12 residues long. Trimming removed 9 bases from V and 6 bases from J; junction bases left unmatched: 6. Here the CDR3 reads CASWQGAAEAFF. The DNA of the CDR3 is TGTGCCAGTTGGCAGGGGGCCGCTGAAGCTTTCTTT.

This clone was seen a handful of times. The chain links TRBV3-1 (or the pseudogene TRBV3-2) to TRBJ1-6, with D hard to call. The CDR3 length is 13 residues. Germline CDR1 reads LGHDT; CDR2 reads YNNKEL (reference sequence). Deletions cut 4 bases from V and 7 bases from J, with 8 bases between. For the CDR3, the DNA is TGTGCCAGCAGCCCGTTCTCAAATTCACCCCTCCACTTT. As protein: CASSPFSNSPLHF.

The chain recombines TRBV24-1 with TRBJ2-3; D gene ambiguous. CDR3 length: 14 residues. Trimming cost V 4 bases and J 0 bases, with 7 bases left between them. The germline gives CDR1 KGHDR, CDR2 SFDVKD. CDR3 coding DNA: TGTGCCACCAGTGAGACGGTTAGCACAGATACGCAGTATTTT. Protein: CATSETVSTDTQYF.

This clone was observed a few times. The genes are TRBV6-5 and TRBJ1-1; D remains ambiguous. The germline V and J ends were trimmed by 0 bases and 11 bases, with 16 bases remaining between them. The CDR3 spans 14 residues. CDR1 is MNHEY and CDR2 is SVGAGI in the germline V gene. The CDR3 region is CASSYSRIRLGAFF. CDR3 bases: TGTGCCAGCAGTTACTCTCGGATACGATTAGGGGCTTTCTTT.

This chain connects TRBV27 to TRBJ1-1; D gene unclear. V was cut by 7 bases and J by 1 base, with 16 bases left in between. Germline-derived CDR1 and CDR2 are MNHEY and SMNVEV (reference sequence). This CDR3 has 15 amino acids. This CDR3 is CASTDPSWGNTEAFF. DNA for the CDR3: TGTGCCAGCACGGATCCAAGTTGGGGGAACACTGAAGCTTTCTTT.

The gene calls are TRBV15 and TRBJ1-5; maybe TRBD1 (5 bases). This CDR3 has 12 residues. CDR1 is LNHNV, CDR2 YYDKDF, per germline (reference sequence). V lost 0 bases and J 13 bases, leaving 10 bases between the germline ends. CDR3: CATSRDQGLQHF. The CDR3 DNA follows: TGTGCCACCAGCAGAGATCAGGGCTTACAGCATTTT.

The J gene is TRBJ1-1, the V gene TRBV7-3; tentatively, D is TRBD1 (5 bases). CDR1 SGHTA and CDR2 FQGTGA come from the germline V gene. The CDR3 covers 15 residues. V was cut by 2 bases and J by 2 bases, with 12 bases left in between. CDR3 in amino acids: CASSLSGNSNTEAFF. The CDR3 DNA sequence: TGTGCCAGCAGCTTATCAGGGAACTCTAACACTGAAGCTTTCTTT.

The chain carries TRBV28 and TRBJ1-6; D is perhaps TRBD1 (6 bases). Trimming removed 8 bases from V and 5 bases from J, with 13 bases in between. This CDR3 is 14 amino acids long. In germline, CDR1 is MDHEN, CDR2 SYDVKM. CDR3 amino acids: CASRPGQNNSPLHF. CDR3 DNA: TGTGCCAGCCGCCCTGGACAGAATAATTCACCCCTCCACTTT. Using reference TRBV28 and TRBJ1-6 for the parts outside the CDR3, the full variable domain is DVKVTQSSRYLVKRTGEKVFLECVQDMDHENMFWYRQDPGLGLRLIYFSYDVKMKEKGDIPEGYSVSREKKERFSLILESASTNQTSMYLCASRPGQNNSPLHFGNGTRLTVT.

The CDR3 loop is CASARGGTSGANVLTF. The CDR3 DNA reads TGTGCCAGCGCGAGGGGCGGGACTTCTGGGGCCAACGTCCTGACTTTC. The chain couples TRBV28 to TRBJ2-6; a possible D gene is TRBD2 (6 bases). Germline loops: CDR1 MDHEN, CDR2 SYDVKM. CDR3 length equals 16 residues. The ends were cut back, 8 bases at V and 1 base at J, with 15 bases in the middle.

The V and J genes are TRBV7-2 and TRBJ2-2, with 8 nucleotides matching TRBD2. Germline V gene data show CDR1 as SGHTA and CDR2 as FQGNSA. CDR3 length: 18 residues. V lost 1 base, J lost 4 bases, and 11 bases stayed unmatched. CDR3 amino acids: CASSLVGLGGAITGELFF. CDR3 nucleotides: TGTGCCAGCAGCTTAGTTGGGCTCGGGGGGGCGATCACCGGGGAGCTGTTTTTT.

This chain links TRBV29-1 with TRBJ2-2; 7 nucleotides align to TRBD1. Losses at the gene ends were 4 bases for V and 6 bases for J; bases not matched to a gene: 11. The germline V gene has CDR1 SQVTM and CDR2 ANQGSEA. The CDR3 contains 15 residues. DNA for the CDR3: TGCAGCGTTGGGCCCGGGACAGATGCGGCCGGGGAGCTGTTTTTT. As protein: CSVGPGTDAAGELFF.

This clone was picked up a small number of times. The chain uses TRBV6-5 and TRBJ1-1; TRBD1 might be the D (6 bases). Per the germline V gene, CDR1 is MNHEY and CDR2 is SVGAGI. Trimming left V 6 bases short and J 7 bases short, with 18 bases between. The CDR3 runs 14 residues. The DNA for the CDR3 is TGTGCCAGCAGCTCAATAAACAGGGTGAATGAAGCTTTCTTT. This codes for CASSSINRVNEAFF.

This chain links TRBV6-5 with TRBJ2-5, with 7 positions matching TRBD1. Trimming at V came to 5 bases and at J to 4 bases, leaving 7 bases not matched to a gene. Germline V CDR1 and CDR2: MNHEY, SVGAGI. This CDR3 contains 14 residues. The CDR3 loop is CASSLTGRGETQYF. In nucleotides, the CDR3 is TGTGCCAGCAGTCTGACAGGGCGCGGAGAGACCCAGTACTTC.

This clone showed up just once. The chain combines TRBV19 with TRBJ2-3; TRBD1 matches at 9 bases. The V gene end was trimmed by 6 bases and the J gene end by 0 bases; junction bases not matched to a gene: 7. The CDR3 is 16 amino acids. Germline CDR1 LNHDA, CDR2 SQIVND (reference sequence). CDR3 protein: CASRRGTGPSTDTQYF. CDR3 bases: TGTGCCAGTAGAAGGGGGACAGGGCCTAGCACAGATACGCAGTATTTT.

V and J are TRBV28 and TRBJ1-2; unclear D gene. The CDR3 has 11 residues. The V end was cut by 5 bases, the J end by 6 bases, with 7 bases between. Germline CDR1 reads MDHEN; CDR2 reads SYDVKM. CDR3 amino acids: CASSKRHGYTF. CDR3 bases: TGTGCCAGCAGTAAGAGACATGGCTACACCTTC.

This chain joins TRBV6-5 and TRBJ1-5; D is uncertain. This CDR3 is 13 amino acids long. V lost 5 bases to trimming and J lost 12 bases, with 17 bases between them. The germline V gene encodes CDR1 MNHEY and CDR2 SVGAGI. CDR3 loop: CASSQKGWQVQHF. Here the CDR3 DNA reads TGTGCCAGCAGTCAAAAAGGCTGGCAGGTCCAGCATTTT.

The CDR3 is CASSIMGGGDTQYF. The CDR3 region has the DNA TGTGCCAGTAGTATTATGGGGGGTGGAGATACGCAGTATTTT. This rearrangement joins TRBV19 to TRBJ2-3; a possible D gene is TRBD2 (6 bases). V gave up 3 bases and J gave up 5 bases, with 12 bases separating them. From germline, CDR1 is LNHDA and CDR2 SQIVND (reference sequence). The CDR3 is 14 amino acids.

This sequence joins TRBV13 and TRBJ2-2, with D uncertain. Germline CDR1 and CDR2: PRHDT and FYEKMQ (reference sequence). The CDR3 is 14 residues long. The V and J ends lost 1 base and 4 bases respectively, with 7 bases between them. CDR3 amino acids: CASSLAGLTGELFF. CDR3 sequence (DNA): TGTGCCAGCAGCTTAGCCGGGCTCACCGGGGAGCTGTTTTTT.

The chain has TRBV13 and TRBJ2-7; 7 nucleotides agree with TRBD2. The CDR3 sequence is 14 residues long. CDR1 and CDR2 (germline): PRHDT, FYEKMQ (reference sequence). V shed 2 bases and J 3 bases; nucleotides not matched to a gene: 4. The CDR3 DNA follows: TGTGCCAGCAGCTTATTTTCTAGCGGCTACGAGCAGTACTTC. As protein: CASSLFSSGYEQYF. Together with reference TRBV13 and TRBJ2-7, the CDR3 gives the full variable domain: AAGVIQSPRHLIKEKRETATLKCYPIPRHDTVYWYQQGPGQDPQFLISFYEKMQSDKGSIPDRFSAQQFSDYHSELNMSSLELGDSALYFCASSLFSSGYEQYFGPGTRLTVT.

DNA of the CDR3: TGTGCTAGTGGTTTGTCAGGAGGGACCGGGGAGCTGTTTTTT. It yields the protein CASGLSGGTGELFF. The genes are TRBV12-5 and TRBJ2-2, with D possibly being TRBD2 (6 bases). This CDR3 contains 14 residues. With 2 bases removed from V and 5 bases from J, the gap between germline ends came to 9 bases. Germline-derived CDR1 and CDR2 are LGHNT and FRNRAP. Full variable domain (outside the CDR3, taken from reference TRBV12-5 and TRBJ2-2): DARVTQTPRHKVTEMGQEVTMRCQPILGHNTVFWYRQTMMQGLELLAYFRNRAPLDDSGMPKDRFSAEMPDATLATLKIQPSEPRDSAVYFCASGLSGGTGELFFGEGSRLTVL.

The chain employs TRBV28 and TRBJ2-1; tentatively, D is TRBD2 (5 bases). The ends were cut back, 6 bases at V and 3 bases at J, with 21 bases in the middle. Germline V gives CDR1 MDHEN, CDR2 SYDVKM. The CDR3 is made up of 17 amino acids. As DNA, the CDR3 is TGTGCCAGCAGCTTACTCGACACGGGGTTTTTCTACAATGAGCAGTTCTTC. Its protein product is CASSLLDTGFFYNEQFF.